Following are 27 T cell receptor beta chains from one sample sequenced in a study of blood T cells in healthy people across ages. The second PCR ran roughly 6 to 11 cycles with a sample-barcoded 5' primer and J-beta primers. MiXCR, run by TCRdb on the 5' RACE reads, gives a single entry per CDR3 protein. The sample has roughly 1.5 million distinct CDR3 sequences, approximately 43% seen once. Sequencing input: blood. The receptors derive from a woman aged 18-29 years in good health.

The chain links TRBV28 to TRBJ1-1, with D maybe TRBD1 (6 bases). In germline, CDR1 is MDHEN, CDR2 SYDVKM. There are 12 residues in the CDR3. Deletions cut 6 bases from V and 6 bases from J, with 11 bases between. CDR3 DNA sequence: TGTGCCAGCAGGCTACAGGGTTCTGAAGCTTTCTTT. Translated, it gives CASRLQGSEAFF.

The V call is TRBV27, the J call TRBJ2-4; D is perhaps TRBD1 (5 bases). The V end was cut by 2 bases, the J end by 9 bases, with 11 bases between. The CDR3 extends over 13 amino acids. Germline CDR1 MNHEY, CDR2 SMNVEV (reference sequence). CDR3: CASSLQGTSIQYF. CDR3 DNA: TGTGCCAGCAGTTTACAGGGTACAAGCATTCAGTACTTC.

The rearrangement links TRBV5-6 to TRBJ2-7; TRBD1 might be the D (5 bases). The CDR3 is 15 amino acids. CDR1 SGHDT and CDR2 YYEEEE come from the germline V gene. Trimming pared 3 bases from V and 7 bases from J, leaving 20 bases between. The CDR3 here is CASSSRQTPYNEQYF. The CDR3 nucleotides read TGTGCCAGCAGCTCGAGACAGACACCCTACAATGAGCAGTACTTC.

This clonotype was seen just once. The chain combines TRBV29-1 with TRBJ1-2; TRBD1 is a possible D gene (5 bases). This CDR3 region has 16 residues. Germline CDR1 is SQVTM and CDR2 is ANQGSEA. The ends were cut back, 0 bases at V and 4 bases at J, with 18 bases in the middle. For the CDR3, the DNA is TGCAGCGTTGAAGATCAAGATGGGACCTCAGTCTATGGCTACACCTTC. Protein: CSVEDQDGTSVYGYTF.

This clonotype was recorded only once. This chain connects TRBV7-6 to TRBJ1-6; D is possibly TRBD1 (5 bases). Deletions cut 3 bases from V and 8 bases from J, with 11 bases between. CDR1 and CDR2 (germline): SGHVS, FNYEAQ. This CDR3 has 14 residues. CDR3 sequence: CASSFGGFDSPLHF. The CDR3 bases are TGTGCCAGCAGCTTCGGGGGTTTCGATTCACCCCTCCACTTT.

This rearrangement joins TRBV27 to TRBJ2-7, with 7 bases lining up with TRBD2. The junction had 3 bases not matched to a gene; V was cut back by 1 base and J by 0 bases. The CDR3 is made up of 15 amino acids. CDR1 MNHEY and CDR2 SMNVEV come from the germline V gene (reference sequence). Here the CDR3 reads CASSLLGGSSYEQYF. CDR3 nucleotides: TGTGCCAGCAGTTTATTAGGCGGGAGCTCCTACGAGCAGTACTTC.

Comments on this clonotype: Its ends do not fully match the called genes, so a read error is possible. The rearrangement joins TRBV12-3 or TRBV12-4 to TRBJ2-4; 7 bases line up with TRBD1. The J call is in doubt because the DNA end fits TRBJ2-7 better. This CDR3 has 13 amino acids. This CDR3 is CAGSATGASEQYF. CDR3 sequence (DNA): TGTGCCGGCAGTGCAACAGGGGCAAGCGAGCAGTACTTC.

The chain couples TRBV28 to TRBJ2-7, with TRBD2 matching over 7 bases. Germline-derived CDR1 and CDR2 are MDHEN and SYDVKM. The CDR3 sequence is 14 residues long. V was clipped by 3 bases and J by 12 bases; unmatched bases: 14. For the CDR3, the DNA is TGTGCCAGCAGTTTTCCCGGGGGGTTGAAGACCCGGTACTTC. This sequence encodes CASSFPGGLKTRYF.

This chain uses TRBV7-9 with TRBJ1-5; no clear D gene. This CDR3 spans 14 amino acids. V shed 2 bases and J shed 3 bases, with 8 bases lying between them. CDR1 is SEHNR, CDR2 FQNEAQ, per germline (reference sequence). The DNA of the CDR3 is TGTGCCAGCAGCTTAAGCGGATACAATCAGCCCCAGCATTTT. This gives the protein CASSLSGYNQPQHF. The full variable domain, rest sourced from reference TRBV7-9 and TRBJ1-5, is DTGVSQNPRHKITKRGQNVTFRCDPISEHNRLYWYRQTLGQGPEFLTYFQNEAQLEKSRLLSDRFSAERPKGSFSTLEIQRTEQGDSAMYLCASSLSGYNQPQHFGDGTRLSIL.

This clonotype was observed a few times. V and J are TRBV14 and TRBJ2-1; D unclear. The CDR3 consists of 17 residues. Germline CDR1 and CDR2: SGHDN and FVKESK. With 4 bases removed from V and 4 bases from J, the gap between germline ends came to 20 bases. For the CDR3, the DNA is TGTGCCAGCAGCCTCGATCTAGGACCCCTGACTTACAATGAGCAGTTCTTC. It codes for CASSLDLGPLTYNEQFF.

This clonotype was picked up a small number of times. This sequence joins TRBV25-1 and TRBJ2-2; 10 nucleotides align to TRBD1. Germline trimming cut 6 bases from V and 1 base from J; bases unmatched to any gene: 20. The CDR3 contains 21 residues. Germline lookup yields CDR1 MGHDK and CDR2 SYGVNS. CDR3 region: CASSHRRGGTGEVRNTGELFF. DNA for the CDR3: TGTGCCAGCAGCCATCGTCGGGGGGGGACAGGGGAGGTTCGGAACACCGGGGAGCTGTTTTTT.

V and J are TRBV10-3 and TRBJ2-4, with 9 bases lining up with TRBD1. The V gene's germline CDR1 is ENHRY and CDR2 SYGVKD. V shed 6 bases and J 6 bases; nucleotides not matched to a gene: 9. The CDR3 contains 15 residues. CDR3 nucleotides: TGTGCCATCAGGCCGGGACAGGGAAGGGGAAACATTCAGTACTTC. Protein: CAIRPGQGRGNIQYF.

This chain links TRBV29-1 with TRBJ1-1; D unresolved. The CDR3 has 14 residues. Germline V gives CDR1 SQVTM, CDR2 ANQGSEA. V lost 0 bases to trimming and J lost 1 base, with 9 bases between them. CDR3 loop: CSVEEKAGNTEAFF. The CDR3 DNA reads TGCAGCGTTGAAGAAAAGGCAGGGAACACTGAAGCTTTCTTT.

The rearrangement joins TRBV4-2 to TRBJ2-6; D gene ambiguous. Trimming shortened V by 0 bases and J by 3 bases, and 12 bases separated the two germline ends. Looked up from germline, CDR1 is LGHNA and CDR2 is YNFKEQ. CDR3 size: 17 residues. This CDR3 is CASSQDQGWGGANVLTF. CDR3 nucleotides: TGTGCCAGCAGCCAAGATCAAGGGTGGGGTGGGGCCAACGTCCTGACTTTC.

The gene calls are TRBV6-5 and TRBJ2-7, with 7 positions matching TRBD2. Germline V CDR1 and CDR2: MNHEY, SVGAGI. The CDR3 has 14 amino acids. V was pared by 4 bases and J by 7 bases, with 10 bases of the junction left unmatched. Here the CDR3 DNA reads TGTGCCAGCAGTTCCCCGGGACTAAGTAATGAGCAGTACTTC. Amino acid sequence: CASSSPGLSNEQYF.

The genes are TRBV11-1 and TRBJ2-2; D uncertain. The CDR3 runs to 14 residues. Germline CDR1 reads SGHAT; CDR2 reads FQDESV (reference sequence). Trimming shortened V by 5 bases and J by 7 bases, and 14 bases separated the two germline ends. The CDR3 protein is CASSLTILGGELFF. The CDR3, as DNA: TGTGCCAGCAGCCTCACTATCTTGGGCGGGGAGCTGTTTTTT.

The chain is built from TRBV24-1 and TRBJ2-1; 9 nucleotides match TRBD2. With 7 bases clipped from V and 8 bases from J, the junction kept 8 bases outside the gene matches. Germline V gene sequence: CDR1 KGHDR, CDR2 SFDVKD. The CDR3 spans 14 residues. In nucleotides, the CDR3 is TGTGCCACCAGATCAGTAGCGGGAGTAGATGAGCAGTTCTTC. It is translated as CATRSVAGVDEQFF.

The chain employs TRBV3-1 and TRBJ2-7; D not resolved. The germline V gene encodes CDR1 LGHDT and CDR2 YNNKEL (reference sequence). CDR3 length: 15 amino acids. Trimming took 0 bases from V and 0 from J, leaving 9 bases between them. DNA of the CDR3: TGTGCCAGCAGCCAAGACGCAAAAAGCTCCTACGAGCAGTACTTC. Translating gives CASSQDAKSSYEQYF.

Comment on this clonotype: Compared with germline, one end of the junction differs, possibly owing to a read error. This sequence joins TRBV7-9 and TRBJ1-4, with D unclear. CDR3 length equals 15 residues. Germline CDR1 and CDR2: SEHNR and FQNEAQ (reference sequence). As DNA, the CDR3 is TGTGCCAGCAGCTCTGGACGGTACCAGAATGAAAAACCGTTTTTT. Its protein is CASSSGRYQNEKPFF.

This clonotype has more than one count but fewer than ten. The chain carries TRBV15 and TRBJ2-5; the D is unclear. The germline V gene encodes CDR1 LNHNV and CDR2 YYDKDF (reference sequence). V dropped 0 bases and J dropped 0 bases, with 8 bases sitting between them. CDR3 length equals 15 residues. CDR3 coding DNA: TGTGCCACCAGCAGAGAACGGAGAGACCAAGAGACCCAGTACTTC. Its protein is CATSRERRDQETQYF.

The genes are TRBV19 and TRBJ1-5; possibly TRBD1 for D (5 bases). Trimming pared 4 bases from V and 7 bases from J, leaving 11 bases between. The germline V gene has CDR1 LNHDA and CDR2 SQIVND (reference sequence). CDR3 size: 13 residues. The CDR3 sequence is CASSRDDGQPQHF. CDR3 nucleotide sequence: TGTGCCAGTAGTAGGGACGATGGACAGCCCCAGCATTTT.

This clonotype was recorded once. CDR3 sequence: CASSTQGYNEQYF. DNA for the CDR3: TGCGCCAGCAGCACACAGGGCTACAATGAGCAGTACTTC. The chain recombines TRBV5-1 with TRBJ2-5; D possibly corresponds to TRBD1 (6 bases). V lost 4 bases and J 11 bases, leaving 18 bases between the germline ends. The CDR3 runs 13 residues. Germline V CDR1 and CDR2: SGHRS, YFSETQ.

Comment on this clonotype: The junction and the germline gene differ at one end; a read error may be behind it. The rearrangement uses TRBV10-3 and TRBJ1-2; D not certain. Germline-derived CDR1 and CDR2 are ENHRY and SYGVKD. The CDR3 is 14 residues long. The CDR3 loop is CATSESDFYYGYTF. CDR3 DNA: TGTGCCACCAGTGAGTCGGACTTTTACTATGGCTACACCTTC.

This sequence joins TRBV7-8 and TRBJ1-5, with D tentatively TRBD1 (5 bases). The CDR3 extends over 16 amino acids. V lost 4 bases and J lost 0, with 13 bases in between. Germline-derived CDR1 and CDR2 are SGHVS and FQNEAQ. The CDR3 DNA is TGTGCCAGCAGCTCTCTCGGGGGGAATAGCAATCAGCCCCAGCATTTT. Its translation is CASSSLGGNSNQPQHF.

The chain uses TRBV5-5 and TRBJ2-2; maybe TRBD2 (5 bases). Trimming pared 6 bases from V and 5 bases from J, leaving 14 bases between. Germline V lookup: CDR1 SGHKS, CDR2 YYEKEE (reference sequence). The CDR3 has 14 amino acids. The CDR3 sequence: CASIKGPGTGELFF. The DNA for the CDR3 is TGTGCCAGCATAAAGGGCCCGGGGACCGGGGAGCTGTTTTTT.

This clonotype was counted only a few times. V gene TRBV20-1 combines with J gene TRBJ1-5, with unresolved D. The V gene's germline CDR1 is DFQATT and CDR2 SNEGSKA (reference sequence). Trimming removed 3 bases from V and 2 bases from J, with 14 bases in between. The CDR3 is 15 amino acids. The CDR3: CSASGHRRGNQPQHF. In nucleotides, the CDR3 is TGCAGTGCTAGTGGGCACAGACGTGGCAATCAGCCCCAGCATTTT.

CDR3 loop: CASSSEGQANEQYF. The CDR3, as DNA: TGTGCCAGCAGCTCCGAGGGCCAGGCTAATGAGCAGTACTTC. The chain uses TRBV7-9 and TRBJ2-5; the D gene is possibly TRBD2 (5 bases). V lost 4 bases, J lost 11 bases, and 20 bases lay in between. The CDR3 runs 14 residues. Germline V gives CDR1 SEHNR, CDR2 FQNEAQ (reference sequence).